The 5 T cell receptor delta chains given below trace back to one sample, sequenced in a study of Vδ1+ human thymocytes. Sequences come from RNA converted to cDNA by reverse transcription. The CDR3 regions were amplified by multiplex PCR from V-gene primers to a constant-region primer. TCRdb fed the multiplex PCR reads into CATT to redo clone calling. This table has about 75,000 delta-chain clones, about 38% appearing once. These receptors' antigens are unknown. Whole-study results and caveats: Highly polyclonal TRG and TRD repertoires with Gaussian CDR3 length distributions appeared in thymus.

The sample consisted of Vdelta1+ gamma-delta thymocytes from the thymus. Subset in this sample: FACS-sorted CD3+ TCRalphabeta- TCRVdelta1+ TCRVdelta2- thymocytes. The origin of the receptors is a boy in the first two years of life who had congenital heart surgery.

This clone was picked up a small number of times. The chain is built from TRDV1 and TRDJ1; 9 nucleotides match TRDD3. CDR1 is TSWWSYY, CDR2 QGS, per germline. V gave up 2 bases and J gave up 0 bases; unmatched junction bases: 22. This CDR3 comprises 22 residues. CDR3 bases: TGTGCTCTTGGGGAATCTCTACACCCAACTGGGGGAGCCCCTCAGTACACCGATAAACTCATCTTT. Amino acids: CALGESLHPTGGAPQYTDKLIF.

The rearrangement joins TRDV1 to TRDJ1; TRDD3 might be the D (5 bases). Germline assignment: CDR1 TSWWSYY and CDR2 QGS. CDR3 size: 18 residues. V lost 2 bases to trimming and J lost 0 bases, with 19 bases between them. Written as DNA, the CDR3 is TGTGCTCTTGGGGAAGGCAGGTGGGGACGAGTCTACACCGATAAACTCATCTTT. Amino acids: CALGEGRWGRVYTDKLIF.

There are a few counts of this clone. The rearrangement joins TRDV1 to TRDJ1; D call uncertain. CDR3 size: 12 residues. The germline CDR1 and CDR2 sequences are TSWWSYY and QGS. The V end lost 5 bases, the J end lost 1 base, and 5 bases lay between the germline ends. The CDR3 nucleotides are TGTGCTCTTGGGAAATTCACCGATAAACTCATCTTT. It translates to CALGKFTDKLIF.

This chain joins TRDV1 and TRDJ1; TRDD3 might be the D (5 bases). CDR1 is TSWWSYY, CDR2 QGS, per germline. CDR3 length equals 19 residues. Between the trimmed V and J ends, which lost 2 bases and 0 bases, there was a span of 22 bases. DNA of the CDR3: TGTGCTCTTGGGGAATTCCCCTGTGGGATGGTTACTCACACCGATAAACTCATCTTT. It specifies CALGEFPCGMVTHTDKLIF.

The chain employs TRDV1 and TRDJ1, with D possibly matching TRDD3 (6 bases). Looked up from germline, CDR1 is TSWWSYY and CDR2 is QGS. The CDR3 extends over 17 amino acids. V lost 0 bases and J lost 5, with 19 bases in between. CDR3 protein: CALGELWPGDRSDKLIF. The CDR3 DNA reads TGTGCTCTTGGGGAACTCTGGCCGGGGGACCGCTCGGATAAACTCATCTTT.